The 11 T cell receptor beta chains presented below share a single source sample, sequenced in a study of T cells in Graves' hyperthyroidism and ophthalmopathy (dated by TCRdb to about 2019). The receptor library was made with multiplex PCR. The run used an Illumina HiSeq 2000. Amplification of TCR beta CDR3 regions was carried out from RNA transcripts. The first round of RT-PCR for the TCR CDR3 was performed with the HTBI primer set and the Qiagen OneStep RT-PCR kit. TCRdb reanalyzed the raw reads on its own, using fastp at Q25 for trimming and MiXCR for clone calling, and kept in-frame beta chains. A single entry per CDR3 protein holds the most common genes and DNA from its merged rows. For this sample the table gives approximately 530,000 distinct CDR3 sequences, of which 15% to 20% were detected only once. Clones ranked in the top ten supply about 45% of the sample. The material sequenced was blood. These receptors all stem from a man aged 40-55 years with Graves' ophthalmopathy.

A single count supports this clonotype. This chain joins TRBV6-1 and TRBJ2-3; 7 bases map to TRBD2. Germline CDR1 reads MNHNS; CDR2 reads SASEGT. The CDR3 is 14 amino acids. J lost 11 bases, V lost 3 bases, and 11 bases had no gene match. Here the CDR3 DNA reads TGTGCCAGCAGTGACCGGGATCGTACGGGGGGGCAGTATTTT. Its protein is CASSDRDRTGGQYF.

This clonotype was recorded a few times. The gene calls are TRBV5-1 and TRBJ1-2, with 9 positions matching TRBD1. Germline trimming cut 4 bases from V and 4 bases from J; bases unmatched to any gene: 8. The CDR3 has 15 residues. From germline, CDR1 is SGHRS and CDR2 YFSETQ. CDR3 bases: TGCGCCAGCAGCGGGGGGGACAGGGCTGTCTATGGCTACACCTTC. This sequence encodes CASSGGDRAVYGYTF.

The CDR3 loop reads CSARVPAGGSNQPQHF. The CDR3, as DNA: TGCAGTGCTAGAGTCCCCGCGGGGGGCAGCAATCAGCCCCAGCATTTT. The gene calls are TRBV20-1 and TRBJ1-5; possible D gene TRBD1, 6 bases. The CDR3 loop spans 16 amino acids. Trimming left V 1 base short and J 1 base short, with 14 bases between. The germline gives CDR1 DFQATT, CDR2 SNEGSKA (reference sequence).

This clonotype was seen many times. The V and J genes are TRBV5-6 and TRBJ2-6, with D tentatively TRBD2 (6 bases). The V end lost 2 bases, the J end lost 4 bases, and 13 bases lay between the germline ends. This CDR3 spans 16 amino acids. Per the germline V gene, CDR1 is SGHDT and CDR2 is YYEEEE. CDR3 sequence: CASSFHGGAGANVLTF. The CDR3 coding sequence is TGTGCCAGCAGCTTCCACGGAGGGGCCGGGGCCAACGTCCTGACTTTC.

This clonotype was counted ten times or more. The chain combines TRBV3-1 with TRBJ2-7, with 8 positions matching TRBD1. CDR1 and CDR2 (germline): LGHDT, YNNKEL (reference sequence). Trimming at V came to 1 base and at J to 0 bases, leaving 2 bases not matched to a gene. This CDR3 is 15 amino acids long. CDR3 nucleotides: TGTGCCAGCAGCCAAGGGGGACAGGTCTCCTACGAGCAGTACTTC. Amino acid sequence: CASSQGGQVSYEQYF.

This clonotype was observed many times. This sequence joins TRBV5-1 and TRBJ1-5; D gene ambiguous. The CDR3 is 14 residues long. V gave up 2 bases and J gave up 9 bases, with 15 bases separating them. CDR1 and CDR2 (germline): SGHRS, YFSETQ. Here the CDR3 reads CASSLSGVGGPQHF. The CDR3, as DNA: TGCGCCAGCAGCTTATCCGGGGTGGGCGGGCCCCAGCATTTT. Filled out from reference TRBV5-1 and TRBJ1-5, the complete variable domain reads KAGVTQTPRYLIKTRGQQVTLSCSPISGHRSVSWYQQTPGQGLQFLFEYFSETQRNKGNFPGRFSGRQFSNSRSEMNVSTLELGDSALYLCASSLSGVGGPQHFGDGTRLSIL.

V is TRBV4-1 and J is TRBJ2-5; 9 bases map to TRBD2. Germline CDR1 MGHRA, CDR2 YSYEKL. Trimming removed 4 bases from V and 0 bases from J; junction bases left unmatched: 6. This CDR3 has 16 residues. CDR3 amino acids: CASSPWERGDQETQYF. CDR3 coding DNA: TGCGCCAGCAGCCCTTGGGAGCGGGGGGACCAAGAGACCCAGTACTTC.

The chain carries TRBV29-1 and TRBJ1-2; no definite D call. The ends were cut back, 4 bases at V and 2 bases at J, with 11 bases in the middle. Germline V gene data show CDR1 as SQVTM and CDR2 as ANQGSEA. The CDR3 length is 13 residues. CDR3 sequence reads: CSVVDASNYGYTF. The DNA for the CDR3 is TGCAGCGTTGTAGACGCGTCGAACTATGGCTACACCTTC. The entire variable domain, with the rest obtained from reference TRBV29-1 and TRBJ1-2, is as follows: SAVISQKPSRDICQRGTSLTIQCQVDSQVTMMFWYRQQPGQSLTLIATANQGSEATYESGFVIDKFPISRPNLTFSTLTVSNMSPEDSSIYLCSVVDASNYGYTFGSGTRLTVV.

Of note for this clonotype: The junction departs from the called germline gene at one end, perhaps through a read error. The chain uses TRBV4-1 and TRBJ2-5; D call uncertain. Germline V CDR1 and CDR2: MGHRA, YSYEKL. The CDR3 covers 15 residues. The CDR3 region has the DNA TGCGCCAGCAGCCAAGCGTTCCGGTTTCAAGAGATCCAGTACTTC. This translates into CASSQAFRFQEIQYF.

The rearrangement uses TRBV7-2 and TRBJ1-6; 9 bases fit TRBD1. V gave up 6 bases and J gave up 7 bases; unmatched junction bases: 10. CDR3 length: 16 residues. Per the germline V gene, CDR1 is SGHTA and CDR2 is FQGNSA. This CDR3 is CASSPGQGLLNSPLHF. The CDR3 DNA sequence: TGTGCCAGCAGTCCGGGACAGGGTTTGTTGAATTCACCCCTCCACTTT. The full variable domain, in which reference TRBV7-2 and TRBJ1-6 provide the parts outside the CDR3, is GAGVSQSPSNKVTEKGKDVELRCDPISGHTALYWYRQSLGQGLEFLIYFQGNSAPDKSGLPSDRFSAERTGGSVSTLTIQRTQQEDSAVYLCASSPGQGLLNSPLHFGNGTRLTVT.

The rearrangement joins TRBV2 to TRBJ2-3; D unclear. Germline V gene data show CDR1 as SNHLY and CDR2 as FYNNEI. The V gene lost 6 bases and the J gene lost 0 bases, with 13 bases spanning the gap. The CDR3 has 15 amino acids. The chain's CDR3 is CASRVDISSTDTQYF. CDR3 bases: TGTGCCAGCAGGGTAGATATTTCTAGCACAGATACGCAGTATTTT.